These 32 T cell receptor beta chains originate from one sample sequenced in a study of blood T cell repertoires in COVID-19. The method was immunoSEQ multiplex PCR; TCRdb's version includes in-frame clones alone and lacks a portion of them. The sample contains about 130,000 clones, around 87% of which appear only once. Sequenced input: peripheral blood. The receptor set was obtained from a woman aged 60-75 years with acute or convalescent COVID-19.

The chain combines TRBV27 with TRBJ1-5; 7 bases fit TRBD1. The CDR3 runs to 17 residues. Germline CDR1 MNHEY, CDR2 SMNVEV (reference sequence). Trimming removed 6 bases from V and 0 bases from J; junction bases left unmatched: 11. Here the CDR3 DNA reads TGTGCCAGCAGCACTATGACAGGGTCGTATAGCAATCAGCCCCAGCATTTT. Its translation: CASSTMTGSYSNQPQHF.

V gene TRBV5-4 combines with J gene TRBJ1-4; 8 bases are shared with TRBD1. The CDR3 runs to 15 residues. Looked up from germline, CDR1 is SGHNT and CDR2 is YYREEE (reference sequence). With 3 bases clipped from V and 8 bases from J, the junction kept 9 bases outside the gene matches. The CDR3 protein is CASSSAGGVREKLFF. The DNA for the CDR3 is TGTGCCAGCAGCTCAGCAGGGGGCGTGAGGGAAAAACTGTTTTTT.

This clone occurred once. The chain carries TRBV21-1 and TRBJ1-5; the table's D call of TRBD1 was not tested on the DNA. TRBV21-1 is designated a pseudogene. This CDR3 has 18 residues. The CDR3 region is CASIHLGQGPFSNQPQHF. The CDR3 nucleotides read TGTGCCAGCATCCATTTGGGGCAGGGCCCCTTCAGCAATCAGCCCCAGCATTTT.

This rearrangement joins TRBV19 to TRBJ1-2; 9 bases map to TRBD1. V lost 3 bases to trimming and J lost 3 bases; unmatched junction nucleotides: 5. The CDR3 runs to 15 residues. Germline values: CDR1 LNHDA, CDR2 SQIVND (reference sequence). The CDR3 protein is CASSMSTGGHYGYTF. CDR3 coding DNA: TGTGCCAGTAGTATGTCCACAGGGGGCCACTATGGCTACACCTTC.

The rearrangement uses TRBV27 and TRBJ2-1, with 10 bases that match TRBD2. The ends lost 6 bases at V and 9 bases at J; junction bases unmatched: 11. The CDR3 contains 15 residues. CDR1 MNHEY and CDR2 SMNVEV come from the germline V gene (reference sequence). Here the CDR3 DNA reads TGTGCCAGCAGGCCATCCCTAGCGGGAGTGAGTGAGCAGTTCTTC. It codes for CASRPSLAGVSEQFF.

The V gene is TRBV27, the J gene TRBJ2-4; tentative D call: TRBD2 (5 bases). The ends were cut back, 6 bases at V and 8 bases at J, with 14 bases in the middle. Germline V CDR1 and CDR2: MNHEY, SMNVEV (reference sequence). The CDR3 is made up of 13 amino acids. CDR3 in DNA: TGTGCCAGCAGGCCTCTCTCCGGGGACATTCAGTACTTC. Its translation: CASRPLSGDIQYF.

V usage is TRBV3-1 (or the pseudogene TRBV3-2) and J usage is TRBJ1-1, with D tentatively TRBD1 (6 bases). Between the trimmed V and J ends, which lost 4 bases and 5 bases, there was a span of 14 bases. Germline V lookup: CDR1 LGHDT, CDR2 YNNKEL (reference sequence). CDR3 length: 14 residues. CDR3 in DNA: TGTGCCAGCAGCCCACAAACAGGGCCAACTGAAGCTTTCTTT. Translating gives CASSPQTGPTEAFF.

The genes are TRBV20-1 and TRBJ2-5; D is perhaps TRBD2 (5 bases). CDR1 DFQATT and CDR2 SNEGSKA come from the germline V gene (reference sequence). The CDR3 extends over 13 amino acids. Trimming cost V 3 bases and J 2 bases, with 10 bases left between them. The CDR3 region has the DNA TGCAGTGCTAGTCGTCGGGGTCAAGAGACCCAGTACTTC. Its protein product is CSASRRGQETQYF.

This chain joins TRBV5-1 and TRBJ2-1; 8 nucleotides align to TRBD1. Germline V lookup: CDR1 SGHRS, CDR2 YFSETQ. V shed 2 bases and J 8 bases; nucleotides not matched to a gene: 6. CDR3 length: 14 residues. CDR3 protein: CASSFQTGVDEQFF. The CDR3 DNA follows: TGCGCCAGCAGCTTTCAGACAGGGGTTGATGAGCAGTTCTTC.

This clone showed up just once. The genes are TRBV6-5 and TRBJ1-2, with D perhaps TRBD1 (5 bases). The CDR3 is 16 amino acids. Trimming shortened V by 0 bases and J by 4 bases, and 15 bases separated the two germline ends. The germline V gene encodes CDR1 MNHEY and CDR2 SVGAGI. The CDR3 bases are TGTGCCAGCAGTTACTCCACTCGGGGAGGGGTCTATGGCTACACCTTC. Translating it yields CASSYSTRGGVYGYTF.

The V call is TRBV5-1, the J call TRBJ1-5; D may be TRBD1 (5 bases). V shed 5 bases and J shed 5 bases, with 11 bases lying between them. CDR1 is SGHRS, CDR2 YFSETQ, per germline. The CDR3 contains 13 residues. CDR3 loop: CASRAGMDQPQHF. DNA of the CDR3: TGCGCCAGCAGAGCAGGGATGGATCAGCCCCAGCATTTT.

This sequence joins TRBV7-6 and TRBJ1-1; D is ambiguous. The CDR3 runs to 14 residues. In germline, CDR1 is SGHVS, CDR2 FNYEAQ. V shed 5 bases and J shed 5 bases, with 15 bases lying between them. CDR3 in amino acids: CASSLQEVATEAFF. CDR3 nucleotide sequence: TGTGCCAGCAGCCTCCAGGAGGTTGCGACTGAAGCTTTCTTT.

The CDR3 nucleotides read TGTGCCAGCAGCTTACAGCCGCTAGCCCAAGAGACCCAGTACTTC. Residues: CASSLQPLAQETQYF. The rearrangement joins TRBV7-9 to TRBJ2-5; D is perhaps TRBD2 (5 bases). V lost 2 bases, J lost 1 base, and 11 bases lay in between. CDR1 and CDR2 (germline): SEHNR, FQNEAQ (reference sequence). The CDR3 length is 15 residues.

CDR3 loop: CASSLLVQGTDTQYF. In nucleotides, the CDR3 is TGTGCCAGCAGTCTCTTAGTTCAGGGCACAGATACGCAGTATTTT. The rearrangement uses TRBV7-6 and TRBJ2-3; D remains ambiguous. The CDR3 runs to 15 residues. V shed 6 bases and J shed 1 base, with 14 bases lying between them. Germline CDR1 reads SGHVS; CDR2 reads FNYEAQ.

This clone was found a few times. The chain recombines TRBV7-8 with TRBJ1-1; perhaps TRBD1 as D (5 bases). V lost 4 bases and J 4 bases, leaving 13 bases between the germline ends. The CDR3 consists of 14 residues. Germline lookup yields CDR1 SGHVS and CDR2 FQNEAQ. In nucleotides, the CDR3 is TGTGCCAGCAGCTCAGGGAAACCGGGCACTGAAGCTTTCTTT. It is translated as CASSSGKPGTEAFF.

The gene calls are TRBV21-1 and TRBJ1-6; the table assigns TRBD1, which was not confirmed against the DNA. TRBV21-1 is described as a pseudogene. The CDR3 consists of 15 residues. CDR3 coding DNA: TGTGCCAGCAGCACAAAACAGGGGCTTTATTCACCCCTCCACTTT. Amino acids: CASSTKQGLYSPLHF.

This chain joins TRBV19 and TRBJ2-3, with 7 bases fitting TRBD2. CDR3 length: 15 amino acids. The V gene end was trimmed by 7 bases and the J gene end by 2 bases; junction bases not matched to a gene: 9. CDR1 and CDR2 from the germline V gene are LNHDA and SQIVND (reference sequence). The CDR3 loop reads CASKRVGGYTDTQYF. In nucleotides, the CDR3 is TGTGCCAGTAAGAGGGTGGGAGGGTACACAGATACGCAGTATTTT.

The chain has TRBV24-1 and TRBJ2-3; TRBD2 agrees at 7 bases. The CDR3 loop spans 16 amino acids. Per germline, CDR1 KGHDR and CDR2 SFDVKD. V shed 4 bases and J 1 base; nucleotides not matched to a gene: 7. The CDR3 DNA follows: TGTGCCACCAGTGACCGGGGTCGGGGGGGCACAGATACGCAGTATTTT. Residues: CATSDRGRGGTDTQYF.

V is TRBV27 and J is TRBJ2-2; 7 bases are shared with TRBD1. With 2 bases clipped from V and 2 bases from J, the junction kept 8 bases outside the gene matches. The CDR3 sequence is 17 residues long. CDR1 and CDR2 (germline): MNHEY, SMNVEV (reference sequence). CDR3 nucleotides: TGTGCCAGCAGTTTAATCGCTGGGACAGCAAACACCGGGGAGCTGTTTTTT. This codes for CASSLIAGTANTGELFF.

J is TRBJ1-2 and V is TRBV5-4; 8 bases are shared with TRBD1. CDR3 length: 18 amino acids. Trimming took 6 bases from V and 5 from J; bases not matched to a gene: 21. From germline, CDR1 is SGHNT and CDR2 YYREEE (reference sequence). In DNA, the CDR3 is TGTGCCAGCACCGTAACCCAACGCCGAACACAGGGGGAATATGGCTACACCTTC. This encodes CASTVTQRRTQGEYGYTF.

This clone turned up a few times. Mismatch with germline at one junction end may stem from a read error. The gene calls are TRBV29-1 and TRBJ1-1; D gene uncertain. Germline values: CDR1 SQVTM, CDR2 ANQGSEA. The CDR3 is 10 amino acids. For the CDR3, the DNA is TGCAGCGTCAAGAACAATGAAGCTTTCTTT. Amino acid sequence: CSVKNNEAFF. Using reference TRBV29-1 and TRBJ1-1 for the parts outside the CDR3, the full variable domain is SAVISQKPSRDICQRGTSLTIQCQVDSQVTMMFWYRQQPGQSLTLIATANQGSEATYESGFVIDKFPISRPNLTFSTLTVSNMSPEDSSIYLCSVKNNEAFFGQGTRLTVV.

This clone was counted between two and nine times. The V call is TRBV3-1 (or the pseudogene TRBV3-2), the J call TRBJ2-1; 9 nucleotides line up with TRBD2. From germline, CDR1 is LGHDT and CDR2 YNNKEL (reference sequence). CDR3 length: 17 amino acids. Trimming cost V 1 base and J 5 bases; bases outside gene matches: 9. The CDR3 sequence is CASSQAPPLAGNNEQFF. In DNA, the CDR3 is TGTGCCAGCAGCCAAGCCCCCCCGCTAGCGGGGAACAATGAGCAGTTCTTC.

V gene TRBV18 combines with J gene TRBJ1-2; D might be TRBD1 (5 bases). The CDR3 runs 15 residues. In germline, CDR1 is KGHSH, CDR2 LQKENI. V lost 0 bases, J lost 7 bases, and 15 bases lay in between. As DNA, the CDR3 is TGTGCCAGCTCACCACCTGGGGGGAAGTTGCGTGGCTACACCTTC. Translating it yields CASSPPGGKLRGYTF.

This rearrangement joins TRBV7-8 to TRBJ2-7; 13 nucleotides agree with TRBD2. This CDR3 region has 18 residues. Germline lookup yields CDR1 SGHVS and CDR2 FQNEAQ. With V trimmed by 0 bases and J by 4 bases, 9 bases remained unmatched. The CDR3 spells CASSLATSGRSLGYEQYV. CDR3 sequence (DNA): TGTGCCAGCAGCTTAGCGACTAGCGGGAGGTCGTTGGGGTACGAGCAGTACGTC.

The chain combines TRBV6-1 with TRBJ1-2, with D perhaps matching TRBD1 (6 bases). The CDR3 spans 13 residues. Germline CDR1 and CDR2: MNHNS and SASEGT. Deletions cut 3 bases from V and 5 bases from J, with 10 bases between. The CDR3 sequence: CASSDGGTYGYTF. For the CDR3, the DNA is TGTGCCAGCAGTGACGGGGGGACATATGGCTACACCTTC.

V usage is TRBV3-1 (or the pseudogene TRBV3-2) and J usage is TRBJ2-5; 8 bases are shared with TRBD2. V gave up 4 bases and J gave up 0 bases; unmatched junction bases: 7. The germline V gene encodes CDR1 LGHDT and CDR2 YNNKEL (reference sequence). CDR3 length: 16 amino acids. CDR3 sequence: CASSPRPSGYQETQYF. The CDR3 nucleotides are TGTGCCAGCAGCCCCCGGCCTAGCGGGTACCAAGAGACCCAGTACTTC.

CDR3 sequence: CASSLAGNQPQHF. CDR3 DNA: TGTGCCAGCAGCTTGGCCGGTAATCAGCCCCAGCATTTT. The chain recombines TRBV5-4 with TRBJ1-5, with no clear D. Germline assignment: CDR1 SGHNT and CDR2 YYREEE (reference sequence). The CDR3 is 13 amino acids. Deletions cut 0 bases from V and 4 bases from J, with 5 bases between.

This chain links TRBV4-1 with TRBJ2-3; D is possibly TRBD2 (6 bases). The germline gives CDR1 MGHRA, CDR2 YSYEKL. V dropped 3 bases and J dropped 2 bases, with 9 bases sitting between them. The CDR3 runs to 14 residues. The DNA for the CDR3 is TGCGCCAGCAGCCAGCAGGACTACACAGATACGCAGTATTTT. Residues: CASSQQDYTDTQYF.

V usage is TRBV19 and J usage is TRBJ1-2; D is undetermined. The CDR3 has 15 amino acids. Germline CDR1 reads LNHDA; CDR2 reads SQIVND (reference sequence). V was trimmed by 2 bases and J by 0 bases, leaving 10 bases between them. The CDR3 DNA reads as TGTGCCAGTAGTATACATGCGAGAACTAACTATGGCTACACCTTC. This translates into CASSIHARTNYGYTF.

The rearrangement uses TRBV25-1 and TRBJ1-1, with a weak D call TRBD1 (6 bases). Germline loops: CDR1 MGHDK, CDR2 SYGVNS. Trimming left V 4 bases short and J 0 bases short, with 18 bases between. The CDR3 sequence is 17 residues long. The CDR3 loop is CASSADLTGTLNTEAFF. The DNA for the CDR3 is TGTGCCAGCAGTGCCGACTTAACCGGGACATTGAACACTGAAGCTTTCTTT.

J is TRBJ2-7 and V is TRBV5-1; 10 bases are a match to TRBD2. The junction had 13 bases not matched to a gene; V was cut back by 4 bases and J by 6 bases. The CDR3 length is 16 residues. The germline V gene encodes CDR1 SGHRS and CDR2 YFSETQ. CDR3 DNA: TGCGCCAGCAGCGGAGTTAGCGGGGGGCCCTTTTCCGAGCAGTACTTC. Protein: CASSGVSGGPFSEQYF.

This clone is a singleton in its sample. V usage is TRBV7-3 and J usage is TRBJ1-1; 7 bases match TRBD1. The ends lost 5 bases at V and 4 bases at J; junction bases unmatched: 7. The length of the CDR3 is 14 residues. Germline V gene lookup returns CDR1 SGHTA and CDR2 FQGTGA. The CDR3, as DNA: TGTGCCAGCAGCCCGTTAGACAGGGCCACTGAAGCTTTCTTT. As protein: CASSPLDRATEAFF.